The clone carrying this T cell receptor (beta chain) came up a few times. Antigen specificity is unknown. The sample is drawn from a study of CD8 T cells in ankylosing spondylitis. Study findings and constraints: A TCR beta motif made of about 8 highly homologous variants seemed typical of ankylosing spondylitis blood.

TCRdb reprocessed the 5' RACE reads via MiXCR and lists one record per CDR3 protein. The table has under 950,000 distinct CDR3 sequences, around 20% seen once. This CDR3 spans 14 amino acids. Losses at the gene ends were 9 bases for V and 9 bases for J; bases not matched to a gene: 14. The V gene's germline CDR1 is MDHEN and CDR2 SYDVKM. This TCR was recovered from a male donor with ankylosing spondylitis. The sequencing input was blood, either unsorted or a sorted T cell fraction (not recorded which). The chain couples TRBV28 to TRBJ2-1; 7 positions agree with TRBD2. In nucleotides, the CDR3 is TGTGCCAGTGGAGGCCGGGAGGCCCCCACTGAGCAGTTCTTC. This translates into CASGGREAPTEQFF.